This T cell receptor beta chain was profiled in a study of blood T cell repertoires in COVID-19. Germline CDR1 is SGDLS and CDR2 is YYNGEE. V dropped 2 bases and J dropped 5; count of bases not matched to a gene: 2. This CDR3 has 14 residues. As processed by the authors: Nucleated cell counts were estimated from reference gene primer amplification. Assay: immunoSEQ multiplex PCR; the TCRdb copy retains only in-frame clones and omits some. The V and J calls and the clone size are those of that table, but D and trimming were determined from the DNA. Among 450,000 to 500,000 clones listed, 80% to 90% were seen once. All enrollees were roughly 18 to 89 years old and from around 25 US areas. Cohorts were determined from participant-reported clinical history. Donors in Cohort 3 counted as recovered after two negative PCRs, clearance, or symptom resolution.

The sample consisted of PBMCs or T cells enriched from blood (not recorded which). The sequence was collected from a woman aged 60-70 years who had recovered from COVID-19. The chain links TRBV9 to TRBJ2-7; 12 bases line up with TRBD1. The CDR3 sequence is CASSVGDRGHEQYF. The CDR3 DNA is TGTGCCAGCAGCGTGGGGGACAGGGGGCACGAGCAGTACTTC.